The 15 T cell receptor beta chains below come from one sample, sequenced in a study of blood T cell repertoires in COVID-19. Some clones are missing from TCRdb's copy, which holds only in-frame ones; the method was immunoSEQ multiplex PCR. The table shows over 200,000 clones, with around 90% occurring only once. Specimen: PBMCs or T cells enriched from blood (not recorded which). The receptors were gathered from a human donor in a cohort exposed to, infected with or recovered from COVID-19 (not recorded which). The donor label of this sample is uncertain.

The rearrangement uses TRBV4-1 and TRBJ1-5; D possibly corresponds to TRBD1 (6 bases). Trimming cost V 2 bases and J 2 bases, with 13 bases left between them. CDR1 is MGHRA, CDR2 YSYEKL, per germline. The CDR3 contains 16 residues. This CDR3 is CASSQIWGTRNQPQHF. The DNA for the CDR3 is TGCGCCAGCAGCCAAATTTGGGGGACACGCAATCAGCCCCAGCATTTT.

The chain joins TRBV27 to TRBJ1-5, with 8 bases that match TRBD1. The CDR3 is 16 residues long. Germline-derived CDR1 and CDR2 are MNHEY and SMNVEV (reference sequence). Trimming removed 5 bases from V and 4 bases from J; junction bases left unmatched: 10. The CDR3 loop is CASSPQQGVYNQPQHF. For the CDR3, the DNA is TGTGCCAGCAGTCCGCAACAGGGGGTCTATAATCAGCCCCAGCATTTT.

The V gene is TRBV5-4, the J gene TRBJ2-3; TRBD2 matches at 8 bases. The ends lost 3 bases at V and 2 bases at J; junction bases unmatched: 5. The CDR3 is 15 residues long. CDR1 is SGHNT, CDR2 YYREEE, per germline (reference sequence). The CDR3 DNA follows: TGTGCCAGCAGCTCGGGGGGGGCCCTCACAGATACGCAGTATTTT. It specifies CASSSGGALTDTQYF. Filled out from reference TRBV5-4 and TRBJ2-3, the complete variable domain reads ETGVTQSPTHLIKTRGQQVTLRCSSQSGHNTVSWYQQALGQGPQFIFQYYREEENGRGNFPPRFSGLQFPNYSSELNVNALELDDSALYLCASSSGGALTDTQYFGPGTRLTVL.

The V gene is TRBV10-3, the J gene TRBJ1-2; 8 nucleotides match TRBD1. V shed 7 bases and J 1 base; nucleotides not matched to a gene: 14. The CDR3 sequence is 17 residues long. The germline gives CDR1 ENHRY, CDR2 SYGVKD. The CDR3 DNA is TGTGCCATCAATCCGGGACAGGTCATTTCTGATAACTATGGCTACACCTTC. This encodes CAINPGQVISDNYGYTF.

The rearrangement joins TRBV7-9 to TRBJ2-4; D is possibly TRBD2 (5 bases). Germline-derived CDR1 and CDR2 are SEHNR and FQNEAQ (reference sequence). There are 19 residues in the CDR3. V was cut by 3 bases and J by 0 bases, with 21 bases left in between. The CDR3 DNA reads TGTGCCAGCAGCTTGTTCGGTCGGGGATTTAATCTAGCCAAAAACATTCAGTACTTC. It is translated as CASSLFGRGFNLAKNIQYF.

The V gene is TRBV27, the J gene TRBJ1-5; 7 bases are shared with TRBD1. With V trimmed by 4 bases and J by 0 bases, 9 bases remained unmatched. The CDR3 sequence is 17 residues long. Germline CDR1 and CDR2: MNHEY and SMNVEV (reference sequence). DNA of the CDR3: TGTGCCAGCAGTTCTACCGGGACAGCATATAGCAATCAGCCCCAGCATTTT. It translates to CASSSTGTAYSNQPQHF.

V usage is TRBV24-1 and J usage is TRBJ1-2; D remains ambiguous. V was cut by 0 bases and J by 8 bases, with 12 bases left in between. From germline, CDR1 is KGHDR and CDR2 SFDVKD. The CDR3 runs 14 residues. The CDR3 DNA follows: TGTGCCACCAGTGATTTGCCGCATAGGAGCGGCTACACCTTC. This sequence encodes CATSDLPHRSGYTF.

The chain has TRBV19 and TRBJ1-5, with 9 positions matching TRBD1. Losses at the gene ends were 5 bases for V and 6 bases for J; bases not matched to a gene: 8. This CDR3 comprises 15 residues. The V gene's germline CDR1 is LNHDA and CDR2 SQIVND (reference sequence). CDR3 in DNA: TGTGCCAGTAGTTCCCGGACAGGGGTAGGTCAGCCCCAGCATTTT. This sequence encodes CASSSRTGVGQPQHF.

The genes are TRBV5-6 and TRBJ2-7; D unresolved. Trimming left V 2 bases short and J 5 bases short, with 11 bases between. Per the germline V gene, CDR1 is SGHDT and CDR2 is YYEEEE. The CDR3 totals 13 residues. CDR3 sequence (DNA): TGTGCCAGCAGCTTAGCGACGGTCCACGAGCAGTACTTC. As protein: CASSLATVHEQYF. The whole variable domain, filled in from reference TRBV5-6 and TRBJ2-7, reads DAGVTQSPTHLIKTRGQQVTLRCSPKSGHDTVSWYQQALGQGPQFIFQYYEEEERQRGNFPDRFSGHQFPNYSSELNVNALLLGDSALYLCASSLATVHEQYFGPGTRLTVT.

This clone was detected a few times. V gene TRBV6-4 combines with J gene TRBJ2-2, with D perhaps TRBD1 (6 bases). The CDR3 is 13 amino acids. CDR1 is MRHNA, CDR2 SNTAGT, per germline. V was cut by 4 bases and J by 5 bases, with 8 bases left in between. This chain's CDR3 is CASSGTETGELFF. The CDR3 DNA is TGTGCCAGCAGTGGGACAGAGACCGGGGAGCTGTTTTTT.

The gene calls are TRBV7-9 and TRBJ1-3, with no clear D. V lost 6 bases and J lost 0, with 6 bases in between. Germline V gene data show CDR1 as SEHNR and CDR2 as FQNEAQ (reference sequence). The CDR3 is made up of 13 amino acids. CDR3 loop: CASSPLSGNTIYF. The CDR3 coding sequence is TGTGCCAGCAGTCCCCTCTCTGGAAACACCATATATTTT.

The J gene is TRBJ1-4, the V gene TRBV24-1; 9 nucleotides match TRBD1. V dropped 4 bases and J dropped 8; count of bases not matched to a gene: 25. Germline-derived CDR1 and CDR2 are KGHDR and SFDVKD. The CDR3 has 21 amino acids. CDR3: CATSERLASGQGILSWEKLFF. CDR3 DNA sequence: TGTGCCACCAGTGAACGTCTCGCGTCGGGACAGGGTATTTTATCGTGGGAAAAACTGTTTTTT.

The J gene is TRBJ2-7, the V gene TRBV11-2; perhaps TRBD2 as D (5 bases). In germline, CDR1 is SGHAT, CDR2 FQNNGV. The CDR3 covers 14 residues. V was clipped by 5 bases and J by 2 bases, with 13 bases between them. CDR3 residues: CASSARPEAYEQYF. CDR3 nucleotide sequence: TGTGCCAGCAGCGCTAGACCGGAGGCCTACGAGCAGTACTTC.

The chain links TRBV6-5 to TRBJ1-1, with D possibly matching TRBD1 (5 bases). Germline assignment: CDR1 MNHEY and CDR2 SVGAGI. CDR3 size: 16 residues. V was pared by 0 bases and J by 0 bases, with 11 bases between. CDR3 loop: CASSYSGEVMNTEAFF. DNA for the CDR3: TGTGCCAGCAGTTACTCGGGGGAGGTAATGAACACTGAAGCTTTCTTT.

Only one count was recorded for this clone. J is TRBJ2-3 and V is TRBV5-8; 8 bases line up with TRBD2. This CDR3 comprises 16 residues. Germline CDR1 is SGHTS and CDR2 is YDEGEE. V was clipped by 4 bases and J by 5 bases; unmatched bases: 12. CDR3 DNA sequence: TGTGCCAGCAGCCTGGTCCAGCGGGGGTATGGAGATACGCAGTATTTT. It specifies CASSLVQRGYGDTQYF. The full variable domain, its missing parts supplied by reference TRBV5-8 and TRBJ2-3, is EAGVTQSPTHLIKTRGQQATLRCSPISGHTSVYWYQQALGLGLQFLLWYDEGEERNRGNFPPRFSGRQFPNYSSELNVNALELEDSALYLCASSLVQRGYGDTQYFGPGTRLTVL.